This T cell receptor (beta chain) derives from a study of cytomegalovirus exposure and HLA in healthy donors (dated by TCRdb to about 2017). Study-level background: According to a later analysis, one platform produced both the 100 to 150 validation repertoires and the 700 or so repertoires of the first cohort. The study aimed to test whether signatures of past pathogen exposure could be identified by cataloging public T cell receptors. Besides the first cohort of about 730 subjects, a separate validation cohort made up of over 95 different subjects was used. High-throughput TCR immunosequencing, statistical association of individual TCRs with disease status, and machine learning were combined to predict cytomegalovirus infection status.

The donors belonged to the validation cohort of about 130 subjects, which was separate from the roughly 700-subject first cohort. In regard to this clone: The antigen it recognizes is unknown. No clone much larger than this one lies a single base away; base qualities are absent.

Libraries came from the immunoSEQ multiplex PCR assay. Processing in the source paper ran as follows. To diagnose cytomegalovirus status from the catalog of TCR beta chain sequences, a statistical classification framework was built. TCRdb holds this immuneACCESS table with in-frame rearrangements only. Some clones are missing; in checked studies, unresolved V genes explain under half, and the rest has no known cause. D and trimming come from the DNA, and the V and J calls and clone size come from that table. For this sample there are 60,000 or so clones; 92% appear just once. The top ten constitute 1.3% of the sample. Relative to germline, V is 4 bases shorter and J is 3 bases shorter, with 28 bases between their ends. For CDR1 and CDR2, the germline V gene lists MDHEN and SYDVKM. The CDR3 measures 20 amino acids from cysteine to phenylalanine. Only the CDR3 part of the read is kept: 60 bases, read in frame from the first base.

Study-level results and caveats: According to the authors, the approach could potentially be generalized to other disease states and immunological phenotypes. A later analysis had no HLA typing for the validation cohort, so co-occurrence there was scored across all 130 or so repertoires. The study listed 170 or so TCR beta chains as associated with cytomegalovirus. Most TCR sequences were seen in very few donors, while some public TCRs were found in many individuals. In a later analysis, TCRs clustered in the first cohort were found to also tend to co-occur in the roughly 120 validation repertoires, with 85% to 95% of cluster scores above 0. In vitro tests confirmed that a few of the cytomegalovirus-associated TCR beta chains recognize cytomegalovirus antigens. In both the original and validation cohorts, the classifier was reported to diagnose cytomegalovirus status with high specificity and sensitivity.

The sample was PBMCs. The receptor was isolated from a woman aged 18-30 years in good health and CMV-seronegative. The chain couples TRBV28 to TRBJ1-3; a confident D gene designation cannot be given. Here the CDR3 is given as CASSSPIALVTEEFGNTIYF. In nucleotides, the sequence is TGTGCCAGCAGTTCCCCCATTGCGTTAGTTACAGAAGAATTTGGAAACACCATATATTTT.